A selection of T cell receptor beta chains follows, all from one sample in a study of technical replicates of blood from a handful of donors. Sequenced by immunoSEQ multiplex PCR; TCRdb stores in-frame clones only, minus some. In the table there are 76,000 or so clones, around 90% of which are singletons. The sample taken for sequencing was T cells isolated from PBMCs. Source of these receptors: a human donor in good health. Each CDR3 is given with its conserved first and last residue.

>TRBV10-1|15
CASSGGLAGTDTQYF
>TRBV6-5|14
CASSYGRGRQPQHF
>TRBV29-1|14
CSAEDRRKNNEQFF
>TRBV28|12
CASCPGNYGYTF
>TRBV10-3|14
CAISARQGQETQYF
>TRBV7-2|15
CASSQGGGLSYEQYF
>TRBV4-1|16
CASSQRTPPTTDTQYF
>TRBV5-1|16
CASSLFGYELRDEQFF
>TRBV6-6|13
CASSYDYRSEQYF
>TRBV4-2|14
CASSQERQNNEQFF
>TRBV2|14
CASSGQGPYTEAFF
>TRBV5-4|18
CASSLLRSSGQGDGEQYF
>TRBV9|15
CASSVGTSGYNEQFF
>TRBV7-9|15
CASSVGQGHNEKLFF
>TRBV11-2|13
CASSPAGTDTQYF
>TRBV5-4|14
CASSPTDRFNEQFF
>TRBV5-1|14
CASSLGSHLETQYF
>TRBV27|15
CASSPYRGPEEKLFF
>TRBV9|16
CASSRRPGGFSEGYTF
>TRBV19|15
CASRGLAGAYNEQFF
>TRBV6-5|16
CASSYSGTGWGETQYF
>TRBV4-1|16
CASSQPRTGDTGELFF
>TRBV5-6|19
CASSLEHLWGIQGKNIQYF